The clone carrying this T cell receptor (beta chain) was picked up a small number of times. Its antigen is still unknown. Just one base apart from a much larger clone, this may be a read error. These data come from a study of T cells in Graves' hyperthyroidism and ophthalmopathy. The CDR3 has 14 amino acids. Germline assignment: CDR1 WNHNN and CDR2 SYGVQD (reference sequence). Study-level findings and limits: The model identified upcoming ophthalmopathy a median approximately seven months ahead of onset. Blood also showed most of the thyroid clonotypes that were expanded above 0.001.

Patients showing uncontrolled infection, other autoimmune disease, pregnancy or lactation were ineligible. There were TCR beta CDR3 regions amplified from RNA transcripts. The primer set for the first-round RT-PCR of the TCR CDR3 was HTBI. TCRdb re-called the multiplex PCR reads with MiXCR, one entry per CDR3 protein. The sample lists approximately 520,000 distinct CDR3 sequences; 24% were seen once. This TCR was recovered from a woman in her twenties or thirties with Graves' ophthalmopathy. The genes are TRBV10-1 and TRBJ2-1, with TRBD1 as a possible D gene (5 bases). Sequencing was done on a sample of blood. Written as DNA, the CDR3 is TGCGCCGGCAGTGACAGCCTCTCCTACAATGAGCAGTTCTTC. It translates to CAGSDSLSYNEQFF.